Presented here are 18 T cell receptor beta chains from one specimen sequenced in a study of blood T cell repertoires in COVID-19. The protocol was immunoSEQ multiplex PCR, while the TCRdb copy is restricted to in-frame clones and leaves out a portion. The table shows tens of thousands of clones, with about nine tenths occurring only once. Sample: peripheral blood. The origin of the receptors is a man in his fifties or sixties with COVID-19, enrolled during active disease.

The chain has TRBV27 and TRBJ1-5, with D tentatively TRBD1 (5 bases). Trimming took 2 bases from V and 0 from J, leaving 11 bases between them. Germline-derived CDR1 and CDR2 are MNHEY and SMNVEV (reference sequence). The CDR3 length is 16 residues. CDR3 amino acids: CASSLGGDASNQPQHF. The CDR3 bases are TGTGCCAGCAGTTTAGGGGGGGACGCTAGCAATCAGCCCCAGCATTTT.

This chain connects TRBV4-1 to TRBJ2-1; no clear D. Germline V gene sequence: CDR1 MGHRA, CDR2 YSYEKL. V lost 4 bases and J 6 bases, leaving 16 bases between the germline ends. The CDR3 totals 15 residues. The CDR3, as DNA: TGCGCCAGCAGCCCAGTTAATCTCGTAAGCAATGAGCAGTTCTTC. Amino acid sequence: CASSPVNLVSNEQFF.

The chain is built from TRBV29-1 and TRBJ1-1, with a weak D call TRBD1 (5 bases). V lost 7 bases and J lost 7, with 13 bases in between. The CDR3 spans 11 residues. The V gene's germline CDR1 is SQVTM and CDR2 ANQGSEA. The CDR3 coding sequence is TGCAGCGCCTATGACAGTATTGAAGCTTTCTTT. It yields the protein CSAYDSIEAFF.

This clone was seen more than once but under ten times. This rearrangement joins TRBV7-8 to TRBJ2-1, with D perhaps matching TRBD1 (6 bases). Trimming took 4 bases from V and 0 from J, leaving 13 bases between them. Germline V CDR1 and CDR2: SGHVS, FQNEAQ. The CDR3 runs to 16 residues. The chain's CDR3 is CASSSYRVSSYNEQFF. The CDR3 DNA reads TGTGCCAGCAGCTCGTACAGGGTGAGCTCCTACAATGAGCAGTTCTTC. Using reference TRBV7-8 and TRBJ2-1 for the parts outside the CDR3, the full variable domain is GAGVSQSPRYKVAKRGQDVALRCDPISGHVSLFWYQQALGQGPEFLTYFQNEAQLDKSGLPSDRFFAERPEGSVSTLKIQRTQQEDSAVYLCASSSYRVSSYNEQFFGPGTRLTVL.

The chain uses TRBV24-1 and TRBJ1-4, with TRBD1 matching over 10 bases. The V gene end was trimmed by 5 bases and the J gene end by 7 bases; junction bases not matched to a gene: 6. Per germline, CDR1 KGHDR and CDR2 SFDVKD. The CDR3 is 15 residues long. The CDR3 loop is CATSVGQGESEKLFF. The DNA for the CDR3 is TGTGCCACCAGTGTTGGACAGGGGGAGAGTGAAAAACTGTTTTTT.

The chain employs TRBV30 and TRBJ1-2; D is undetermined. The CDR3 extends over 14 amino acids. Looked up from germline, CDR1 is GTSNPN and CDR2 is SVGIG (reference sequence). Trimming shortened V by 1 base and J by 6 bases, and 15 bases separated the two germline ends. The CDR3: CAWSGRAGEHGYTF. The CDR3 region has the DNA TGTGCCTGGAGTGGACGTGCGGGCGAGCATGGCTACACCTTC.

This clone has just one count. The chain employs TRBV12-3 or TRBV12-4 and TRBJ1-6; a possible D gene is TRBD1 (6 bases). The CDR3 totals 12 residues. V gave up 3 bases and J gave up 13 bases, with 10 bases separating them. The CDR3 is CASSFSTGPLHF. CDR3 bases: TGTGCCAGCAGTTTTAGCACAGGGCCCCTCCACTTT.

This chain uses TRBV24-1 with TRBJ1-2, with D possibly matching TRBD1 (6 bases). Germline-derived CDR1 and CDR2 are KGHDR and SFDVKD. The V end was cut by 4 bases, the J end by 8 bases, with 16 bases between. This CDR3 comprises 14 residues. The CDR3 here is CATSDPPLTGGYTF. DNA of the CDR3: TGTGCCACCAGTGACCCCCCTCTGACAGGAGGCTACACCTTC.

The rearrangement uses TRBV3-1 (or the pseudogene TRBV3-2) and TRBJ1-6; D is undetermined. V was pared by 0 bases and J by 1 base, with 10 bases between. From germline, CDR1 is LGHDT and CDR2 YNNKEL (reference sequence). CDR3 length: 17 residues. The CDR3 nucleotides read TGTGCCAGCAGCCAAGATCCCAGGTTTTCCTATAATTCACCCCTCCACTTT. Translation gives CASSQDPRFSYNSPLHF.

This clone was counted a single time. V is TRBV25-1 and J is TRBJ1-6; D possibly corresponds to TRBD1 (5 bases). The ends were cut back, 4 bases at V and 8 bases at J, with 15 bases in the middle. This CDR3 comprises 15 residues. The germline CDR1 and CDR2 sequences are MGHDK and SYGVNS. Written as DNA, the CDR3 is TGTGCCAGCAGTGCCCTGGGACTAACGGATTCACCCCTCCACTTT. It codes for CASSALGLTDSPLHF.

This sequence joins TRBV27 and TRBJ2-7, with 7 bases identical to TRBD1. This CDR3 has 14 residues. With V trimmed by 5 bases and J by 4 bases, 8 bases remained unmatched. Germline V gene sequence: CDR1 MNHEY, CDR2 SMNVEV (reference sequence). CDR3 nucleotides: TGTGCCAGCAGTACGACAGGGAGTCCGTACGAGCAGTACTTC. Its protein is CASSTTGSPYEQYF.

This chain uses TRBV5-1 with TRBJ2-2, with D unresolved. The CDR3 is 12 residues long. In germline, CDR1 is SGHRS, CDR2 YFSETQ. The V end lost 4 bases, the J end lost 8 bases, and 9 bases lay between the germline ends. The CDR3: CASSRKEGELFF. DNA for the CDR3: TGCGCCAGCAGCCGAAAGGAGGGGGAGCTGTTTTTT.

There are a few counts of this clone. V usage is TRBV18 and J usage is TRBJ1-1; the match to TRBD1 covers 7 bases. The V and J ends lost 4 bases and 3 bases, in that order; junction bases with no gene match: 5. The CDR3 has 14 amino acids. Germline lookup yields CDR1 KGHSH and CDR2 LQKENI. The CDR3 loop reads CASSLRDRDTEAFF. In DNA, the CDR3 is TGTGCCAGCTCACTCCGCGACAGGGACACTGAAGCTTTCTTT.

The genes are TRBV3-1 (or the pseudogene TRBV3-2) and TRBJ2-1; 7 bases are a match to TRBD2. This CDR3 has 14 residues. V gave up 7 bases and J gave up 6 bases; unmatched junction bases: 9. Germline V gene sequence: CDR1 LGHDT, CDR2 YNNKEL (reference sequence). As DNA, the CDR3 is TGTGCCAGCACGCTGGACCCTAGCGGCAATGAGCAGTTCTTC. It specifies CASTLDPSGNEQFF.

V usage is TRBV4-2 and J usage is TRBJ1-3; tentative D call: TRBD1 (6 bases). The V end was cut by 2 bases, the J end by 0 bases, with 8 bases between. CDR3 length equals 15 residues. Germline assignment: CDR1 LGHNA and CDR2 YNFKEQ. The CDR3 bases are TGTGCCAGCAGCCAACCGGACAGCTCTGGAAACACCATATATTTT. Translated, it gives CASSQPDSSGNTIYF.

The chain uses TRBV11-1 and TRBJ1-1, with D maybe TRBD1 (6 bases). The CDR3 has 15 amino acids. Germline assignment: CDR1 SGHAT and CDR2 FQDESV (reference sequence). V shed 6 bases and J shed 6 bases, with 20 bases lying between them. The CDR3, as DNA: TGTGCCAGCAGTCGCAGTCAACAGGGTTCTCCTGAAGCTTTCTTT. Translated, it gives CASSRSQQGSPEAFF.

The V gene is TRBV12-3 or TRBV12-4, the J gene TRBJ2-1; TRBD1 agrees at 7 bases. The CDR3 runs to 13 residues. The V segment lost 5 bases and the J segment 5 bases; nucleotides outside the gene matches: 3. The chain's CDR3 is CASSPDRDNEQFF. The CDR3 nucleotides are TGTGCCAGCAGTCCCGACAGGGACAATGAGCAGTTCTTC.

The chain joins TRBV19 to TRBJ1-3; D gene ambiguous. Per germline, CDR1 LNHDA and CDR2 SQIVND (reference sequence). The CDR3 covers 13 residues. The ends were cut back, 5 bases at V and 7 bases at J, with 12 bases in the middle. CDR3 DNA: TGTGCCAGTAGTGGCCCCCCCCCGAACACCATATATTTT. It is translated as CASSGPPPNTIYF.